Below, 29 T cell receptor beta chains from the same sample are listed, as sequenced in a study of blood T cells in healthy people across ages. For the second PCR, which ran for about 7 to 11 cycles, a sample-barcoded 5' primer and a J-beta primer mix were used. TCRdb redid the calling of the 5' RACE reads with MiXCR, one entry per CDR3 protein. The table lists 550,000 to 750,000 distinct CDR3 sequences, over 20% of them singletons. Material: blood. The receptors stem from a man in his sixties or seventies in good health.

This clonotype was detected ten times or more. The chain is built from TRBV4-1 and TRBJ2-7; possible D gene TRBD1, 6 bases. The V gene's germline CDR1 is MGHRA and CDR2 YSYEKL. Trimming stripped 1 base from V and 5 bases from J, with 18 bases between. The CDR3 has 16 residues. DNA of the CDR3: TGCGCCAGCAGCCAAGCAGGGACAAATTTCGGGGACGAGCAGTACTTC. Encoded protein: CASSQAGTNFGDEQYF.

The chain employs TRBV20-1 and TRBJ2-3, with D possibly matching TRBD1 (5 bases). The ends were cut back, 3 bases at V and 2 bases at J, with 12 bases in the middle. This CDR3 is built from 14 residues. Germline V gene lookup returns CDR1 DFQATT and CDR2 SNEGSKA (reference sequence). CDR3 coding DNA: TGCAGTGCTAGTGAAGGGGCATTCACAGATACGCAGTATTTT. Amino acids: CSASEGAFTDTQYF.

This chain joins TRBV20-1 and TRBJ2-3; a weak D match, TRBD1 (5 bases). Looked up from germline, CDR1 is DFQATT and CDR2 is SNEGSKA (reference sequence). The V and J ends lost 3 bases and 1 base respectively, with 11 bases between them. The CDR3 spans 14 residues. CDR3 sequence reads: CSASAGIGTDTQYF. CDR3 sequence (DNA): TGCAGTGCTAGCGCAGGGATCGGCACAGATACGCAGTATTTT.

V gene TRBV20-1 combines with J gene TRBJ2-6, with D hard to call. Germline CDR1 and CDR2: DFQATT and SNEGSKA (reference sequence). Trimming cost V 6 bases and J 0 bases, with 9 bases left between them. The CDR3 is made up of 14 amino acids. In nucleotides, the CDR3 is TGCAGTGCCCGCGCGGTCTCTGGGGCCAACGTCCTGACTTTC. Translated: CSARAVSGANVLTF.

The rearrangement joins TRBV20-1 to TRBJ2-7; 7 bases line up with TRBD2. Germline CDR1 and CDR2: DFQATT and SNEGSKA (reference sequence). V trimming: 2 bases; J trimming: 5 bases; junction bases outside the gene matches: 6. The CDR3 is 13 residues long. DNA for the CDR3: TGCAGTGCTAGAAAGAGCGGGATTGACGAGCAGTACTTC. Amino acid sequence: CSARKSGIDEQYF.

This chain joins TRBV24-1 and TRBJ2-1; D is possibly TRBD1 (6 bases). From germline, CDR1 is KGHDR and CDR2 SFDVKD. V lost 8 bases, J lost 9 bases, and 19 bases lay in between. The CDR3 contains 14 residues. In DNA, the CDR3 is TGTGCCACCACTGGAAAGGGGGTGGTCAGTGAGCAGTTCTTC. Its protein product is CATTGKGVVSEQFF.

The rearrangement joins TRBV4-1 to TRBJ2-5, with 12 nucleotides matching TRBD2. The end of the DNA fits TRBJ2-1 better, so the J call may be wrong. This CDR3 is 16 amino acids long. CDR1 is MGHRA, CDR2 YSYEKL, per germline. Here the CDR3 reads CASSPSSGRDRNEQFF. The CDR3 nucleotides are TGCGCCAGCAGCCCGTCTAGCGGGAGGGATAGAAATGAGCAGTTCTTC.

At least ten counts were recorded for this clonotype. The V call is TRBV7-8, the J call TRBJ1-4; 8 bases fit TRBD1. The trim removed 6 bases at V and 4 bases at J, leaving 4 bases unmatched. The CDR3 runs to 14 residues. CDR1 is SGHVS, CDR2 FQNEAQ, per germline. The CDR3 loop is CASSQGAGNEKLFF. Here the CDR3 DNA reads TGTGCCAGCAGTCAGGGGGCCGGTAATGAAAAACTGTTTTTT.

The CDR3 region is CASSPPGEGGRQPQHF. CDR3 sequence (DNA): TGCGCCAGCAGCCCACCCGGGGAGGGAGGGCGTCAGCCCCAGCATTTT. The chain carries TRBV4-1 and TRBJ1-5; D not certain. The V end was cut by 4 bases, the J end by 6 bases, with 19 bases between. The germline CDR1 and CDR2 sequences are MGHRA and YSYEKL. CDR3 length: 16 residues.

This clonotype was found a few times. This rearrangement joins TRBV12-3 or TRBV12-4 to TRBJ2-7; maybe TRBD2 (5 bases). The CDR3 has 14 residues. Between the trimmed V and J ends, which lost 3 bases and 3 bases, there was a span of 12 bases. The CDR3 DNA follows: TGTGCCAGCAGTTTGTACGGACTCTACTACGAGCAGTACTTC. This codes for CASSLYGLYYEQYF.

This clonotype showed up just a few times. One base away lies a much larger clone, so this may be a sequencing read error. The V call is TRBV28, the J call TRBJ2-5, with 9 nucleotides matching TRBD2. V lost 10 bases, J lost 1 base, and 13 bases stayed unmatched. Germline-derived CDR1 and CDR2 are MDHEN and SYDVKM. This CDR3 spans 16 amino acids. The CDR3: CANNDLGREGQETQYF. The CDR3 nucleotides are TGTGCCAACAACGATCTTGGGCGGGAGGGCCAAGAGACCCAGTACTTC.

J is TRBJ2-7 and V is TRBV6-1, with D perhaps matching TRBD1 (6 bases). Trimming took off 7 bases at V and 2 bases at J, with 15 bases between the two ends. The CDR3 runs 14 residues. Germline V gives CDR1 MNHNS, CDR2 SASEGT. CDR3 region: CASITLTGAYEQYF. CDR3 bases: TGTGCCAGCATTACGCTGACAGGTGCCTACGAGCAGTACTTC.

Only a few counts were recorded for this clonotype. The chain uses TRBV5-1 and TRBJ1-2, with a possible D match to TRBD1 (6 bases). V lost 7 bases to trimming and J lost 5 bases, with 12 bases between them. The CDR3 has 12 residues. Germline lookup yields CDR1 SGHRS and CDR2 YFSETQ. The CDR3 region is CASHTQGYGYTF. In nucleotides, the CDR3 is TGCGCCAGCCATACTCAGGGGTATGGCTACACCTTC. The variable domain in full, with the rest retrieved from reference TRBV5-1 and TRBJ1-2, is KAGVTQTPRYLIKTRGQQVTLSCSPISGHRSVSWYQQTPGQGLQFLFEYFSETQRNKGNFPGRFSGRQFSNSRSEMNVSTLELGDSALYLCASHTQGYGYTFGSGTRLTVV.

There are many counts of this clonotype. The chain couples TRBV28 to TRBJ1-1; 7 bases agree with TRBD1. V shed 6 bases, J shed 4 bases, and the junction held 5 bases outside the gene matches. The CDR3 has 13 residues. The germline gives CDR1 MDHEN, CDR2 SYDVKM. CDR3 in DNA: TGTGCCAGCAGAACCCGGGACAGCACTGAAGCTTTCTTT. This codes for CASRTRDSTEAFF. The entire variable domain, with the rest obtained from reference TRBV28 and TRBJ1-1, is as follows: DVKVTQSSRYLVKRTGEKVFLECVQDMDHENMFWYRQDPGLGLRLIYFSYDVKMKEKGDIPEGYSVSREKKERFSLILESASTNQTSMYLCASRTRDSTEAFFGQGTRLTVV.

The sample holds a few counts of this clonotype. The chain employs TRBV6-1 and TRBJ2-7, with 7 bases fitting TRBD1. This CDR3 region has 13 residues. Germline lookup yields CDR1 MNHNS and CDR2 SASEGT. The V and J ends lost 2 bases and 3 bases, in that order; junction bases with no gene match: 1. The CDR3 region has the DNA TGTGCCAGCAGTGAAAACAGGGGCTACGAGCAGTACTTC. This codes for CASSENRGYEQYF.

This rearrangement joins TRBV20-1 to TRBJ2-5; D gene unclear. The end of the DNA is better explained by TRBJ2-1, so the J call may be wrong. Per the germline V gene, CDR1 is DFQATT and CDR2 is SNEGSKA (reference sequence). The CDR3 has 14 amino acids. The CDR3 nucleotides read TGCAGTGCTTCCTCGGCCCTGACCTACAATGAGCAGTTCTTC. It is translated as CSASSALTYNEQFF.

The chain combines TRBV19 with TRBJ1-4; D is uncertain. Per germline, CDR1 LNHDA and CDR2 SQIVND (reference sequence). The CDR3 runs 13 residues. With 3 bases removed from V and 5 bases from J, the gap between germline ends came to 7 bases. The CDR3 protein is CASSISGNEKLFF. The CDR3 DNA is TGTGCCAGTAGTATTTCGGGAAATGAAAAACTGTTTTTT.

The V and J genes are TRBV12-3 or TRBV12-4 and TRBJ2-7; D ambiguous. Between the trimmed V and J ends, which lost 3 bases and 1 base, there was a span of 25 bases. This CDR3 contains 19 residues. The CDR3 loop is CASSFLVGSRRTTSYEQYF. The CDR3 coding sequence is TGTGCCAGCAGTTTTCTTGTGGGTAGTAGGAGAACTACGTCCTACGAGCAGTACTTC.

This clonotype was observed a handful of times. V usage is TRBV28 and J usage is TRBJ2-2, with 11 positions matching TRBD2. This CDR3 is built from 14 residues. Germline CDR1 is MDHEN and CDR2 is SYDVKM. With 5 bases clipped from V and 6 bases from J, the junction kept 2 bases outside the gene matches. CDR3 bases: TGTGCCAGCAGTCTGACTAGCGGGGCCGGGGAGCTGTTTTTT. This encodes CASSLTSGAGELFF.

The V and J genes are TRBV5-1 and TRBJ2-5; TRBD2 matches 12 bases. Gene TRBJ2-7 matches the end of the DNA better, so the J call may be wrong. This CDR3 has 17 residues. Germline V lookup: CDR1 SGHRS, CDR2 YFSETQ. Here the CDR3 DNA reads TGCGCCAGCAGCCCCCGGCCTAGCGGGAGGGCCTCAAGCGAGCAGTACTTC. This sequence encodes CASSPRPSGRASSEQYF.

The chain links TRBV28 to TRBJ1-4; 7 bases agree with TRBD1. The V gene end was trimmed by 8 bases and the J gene end by 5 bases; junction bases not matched to a gene: 8. The CDR3 is 14 residues long. Germline V gives CDR1 MDHEN, CDR2 SYDVKM. The CDR3 nucleotides read TGTGCCAGCGGTTCACAGGGGTTGAATGAAAAACTGTTTTTT. As protein: CASGSQGLNEKLFF.

This clonotype appeared a few times. This chain connects TRBV12-3 or TRBV12-4 to TRBJ2-2; 7 nucleotides agree with TRBD1. The CDR3 contains 16 residues. The ends lost 1 base at V and 5 bases at J; junction bases unmatched: 7. CDR3 in DNA: TGTGCCAGCAGTTTAGAGACAGGGATGGGTACCGGGGAGCTGTTTTTT. This translates into CASSLETGMGTGELFF.

V gene TRBV15 combines with J gene TRBJ2-6, with a tentative D call TRBD2 (6 bases). The germline V and J ends were trimmed by 1 base and 0 bases, with 16 bases remaining between them. CDR1 and CDR2 from the germline V gene are LNHNV and YYDKDF (reference sequence). CDR3 length: 19 amino acids. CDR3 residues: CATSRAGLSVSSGANVLTF. The DNA for the CDR3 is TGTGCCACCAGCAGAGCGGGACTCAGCGTTAGCTCTGGGGCCAACGTCCTGACTTTC.

V is TRBV20-1 and J is TRBJ2-1, with 10 bases lining up with TRBD2. Judging by the DNA end, TRBJ2-7 fits better; the J call may be wrong. The CDR3 covers 13 residues. Germline V gene sequence: CDR1 DFQATT, CDR2 SNEGSKA (reference sequence). CDR3 nucleotides: TGCAGTGCTGCTAGCGGGAGCAACTACGAGCAGTACTTC. This translates into CSAASGSNYEQYF.

The genes are TRBV27 and TRBJ1-6; 8 nucleotides line up with TRBD1. With 8 bases clipped from V and 8 bases from J, the junction kept 2 bases outside the gene matches. CDR1 MNHEY and CDR2 SMNVEV come from the germline V gene (reference sequence). The CDR3 contains 12 residues. The CDR3 DNA follows: TGTGCCAGCCGGACAGGGTATTCACCCCTCCACTTT. It translates to CASRTGYSPLHF.

This clonotype appeared a few times. The gene calls are TRBV24-1 and TRBJ2-5; TRBD2 is a possible D gene (6 bases). The CDR3 has 15 residues. Germline CDR1 and CDR2: KGHDR and SFDVKD. The V end was cut by 10 bases, the J end by 4 bases, with 21 bases between. CDR3 sequence: CATARGTTGLETQYF. The CDR3 bases are TGTGCCACGGCGCGCGGGACGACGGGCCTAGAGACCCAGTACTTC.

The chain couples TRBV20-1 to TRBJ2-5, with D perhaps assigned TRBD1 or TRBD2 (5 bases each). The better agreement between TRBJ2-7 and the DNA end casts doubt on the J call. Germline V gene lookup returns CDR1 DFQATT and CDR2 SNEGSKA (reference sequence). There are 15 residues in the CDR3. Written as DNA, the CDR3 is TGCAGTGCTAGAGAAGACACCGGGACGGGCTACGAGCAGTACTTC. The encoded protein is CSAREDTGTGYEQYF.

This clonotype was counted a few times. The chain links TRBV6-6 to TRBJ2-5; tentatively, D is TRBD1 or TRBD2 (5 bases each). The J call may be mistaken, given a closer DNA end match to TRBJ2-7. The CDR3 spans 15 residues. The germline V gene encodes CDR1 MNHNY and CDR2 SVGAGI (reference sequence). The CDR3, as DNA: TGTGCCAGCACCGCCGTCCGGGACGGCTCCTACGAGCAGTACTTC. It encodes CASTAVRDGSYEQYF.

In its sample, this clonotype was seen many times. The genes are TRBV27 and TRBJ1-4; D remains unclear. V lost 5 bases, J lost 7 bases, and 8 bases lay in between. The length of the CDR3 is 12 residues. The germline gives CDR1 MNHEY, CDR2 SMNVEV (reference sequence). DNA of the CDR3: TGTGCCAGCAGTAGAGTGGGTGAAAAACTGTTTTTT. This gives the protein CASSRVGEKLFF.